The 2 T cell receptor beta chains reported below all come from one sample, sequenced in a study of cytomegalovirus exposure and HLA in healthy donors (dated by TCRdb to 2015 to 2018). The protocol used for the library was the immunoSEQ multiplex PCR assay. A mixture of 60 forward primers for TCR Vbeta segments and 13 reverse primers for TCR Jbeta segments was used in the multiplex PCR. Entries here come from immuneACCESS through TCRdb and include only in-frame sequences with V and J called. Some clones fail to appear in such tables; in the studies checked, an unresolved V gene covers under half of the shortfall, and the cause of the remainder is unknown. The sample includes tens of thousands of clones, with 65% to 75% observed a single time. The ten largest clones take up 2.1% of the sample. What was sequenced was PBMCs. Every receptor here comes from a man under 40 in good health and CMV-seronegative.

The CDR3 sequence: CAWSEDSQETQYF. The CDR3 DNA follows: TGTGCCTGGAGTGAAGACAGTCAAGAGACCCAGTACTTC. The chain combines TRBV30 with TRBJ2-5, with D possibly TRBD1 on 5 matching bases. V lost 1 base and J lost 2, with 8 bases in between. This CDR3 spans 13 amino acids. The germline V gene has CDR1 GTSNPN and CDR2 SVGIG (reference sequence).

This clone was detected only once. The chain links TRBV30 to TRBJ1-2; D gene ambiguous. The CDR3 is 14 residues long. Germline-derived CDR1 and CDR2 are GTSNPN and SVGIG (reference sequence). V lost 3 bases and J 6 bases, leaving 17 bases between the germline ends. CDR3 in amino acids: CAWRPIERSNGYTF. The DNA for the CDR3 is TGTGCCTGGAGGCCTATAGAGAGGAGCAATGGCTACACCTTC. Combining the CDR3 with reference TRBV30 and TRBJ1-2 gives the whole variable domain SQTIHQWPATLVQPVGSPLSLECTVEGTSNPNLYWYRQAAGRGLQLLFYSVGIGQISSEVPQNLSASRPQDRQFILSSKKLLLSDSGFYLCAWRPIERSNGYTFGSGTRLTVV.